The rows below give T cell receptor beta chains drawn from one sample of a study of cytomegalovirus exposure and HLA in healthy donors. Sequenced by immunoSEQ multiplex PCR; TCRdb stores in-frame clones only, minus some. This sample contains about 130,000 clones. Material for sequencing was PBMCs. Receptor source: a man aged 35 to 55 in good health and CMV-seronegative. Each CDR3 is given without its conserved first and last residue. The D gene is left open where the match is weak.

J gene | D gene | V gene | CDR3 protein
TRBJ1-1 | - | TRBV5-1 | ASSLFGDPGTEAF
TRBJ2-5 | TRBD1 | TRBV5-4 | ASSAPGQMQETQY
TRBJ2-3 | TRBD2 | TRBV7-9 | ASSLGLAGSDTQY
TRBJ1-2 | - | TRBV6-5 | ASSYPTETHYGYT
TRBJ1-4 | - | TRBV5-1 | ASSLLQPNEKLF
TRBJ2-2 | TRBD1 | TRBV7-9 | ASRETGTAGELF
TRBJ2-7 | TRBD1 | TRBV5-1 | ASSLPGQGTNYEQY
TRBJ2-6 | - | TRBV29-1 | SVPTGVNSGANVLT
TRBJ1-1 | - | TRBV4-1 | ASSQDPGDAIGVNTEAF
TRBJ1-5 | - | TRBV7-2 | ASSFGRDQPQH
TRBJ2-2 | - | TRBV27 | ASSPYLANTGELF
TRBJ2-5 | TRBD2 | TRBV5-5 | ASSLYPGGLAGGIGETQY
TRBJ2-1 | TRBD1 | TRBV18 | ASSSGTGSNEQF
TRBJ2-5 | TRBD2 | TRBV5-4 | ASSTTSGSRETQY